This T cell receptor (beta chain) was identified during a study of blood T cells in healthy people across ages. A word on this clonotype: Its antigen is still unknown.

After removal of 5 bases from V and 6 bases from J, the junction contained 9 bases not matched to a gene. The CDR3 has 14 amino acids. From germline, CDR1 is SGHTA and CDR2 FQGNSA. Study findings and constraints: Versus aged donors, long-lived donors had higher diversity and more naive CD4+ cells.

A second PCR, run for 7 to 11 cycles, used a sample-barcoded 5' primer plus a J-beta primer mix. TCRdb called the 5' RACE reads again in MiXCR, with one record for every CDR3 protein. The sample lists around 1,800,000 distinct CDR3 sequences, around 42% occurring once. The chain uses TRBV7-2 and TRBJ2-7, with 8 bases aligning to TRBD1. This sequence originates from a human donor in good health. Sequencing used blood. The CDR3 region has the DNA TGTGCCAGCAGCCAGGACAGGGTGAGGTGCGAGCAGTACTTC. Its protein is CASSQDRVRCEQYF.